This is a list of T cell receptor beta chains from one sample in a study of blood T cell repertoires in COVID-19. The assay was immunoSEQ multiplex PCR, and TCRdb's table has in-frame clones only and misses some. The sample lists around 300,000 clones, 80% to 90% occurring once. The specimen was PBMCs or T cells enriched from blood (not recorded which). The receptors stem from a man younger than 45 who had recovered from COVID-19. Both conserved end residues are part of each CDR3. The D gene is left open where the match is weak. Size tells how often a clone was seen (once, few, many) or the class of an expanded clone, and some rows leave it out.

CDR3,DNA,size,D,J,V
CASSLGGHNTEAFF,TGTGCCAGCAGTTTAGGCGGACACAACACTGAAGCTTTCTTT,NA,NA,TRBJ1-1,TRBV28
CASSQGPGTGDYGYTF,TGTGCCAGCAGCCAAGGTCCCGGGACAGGCGACTATGGCTACACCTTC,few,TRBD1,TRBJ1-2,TRBV3-1/TRBV3-2
CASSSIDRDTEAFF,TGTGCCAGCAGCTCTATCGACAGGGACACTGAAGCTTTCTTT,few,TRBD1,TRBJ1-1,TRBV5-4
CASSQPRGWEETQYF,TGTGCCAGCTCACAGCCCAGGGGTTGGGAGGAGACCCAGTACTTC,NA,NA,TRBJ2-5,TRBV18
CASSPPGAEAFF,TGTGCCAGCAGCCCGCCCGGGGCTGAAGCTTTCTTT,NA,NA,TRBJ1-1,TRBV3-1/TRBV3-2
CASSDRGGNEKLFF,TGTGCCAGTAGCGACAGGGGAGGAAATGAAAAACTGTTTTTT,NA,TRBD1,TRBJ1-4,TRBV19
CASSQTGTGNQPQHF,TGTGCCAGCAGTCAAACCGGGACAGGCAACCAGCCCCAGCATTTT,NA,TRBD1,TRBJ1-5,TRBV6-5
CASSLAGVAGGTDTQYF,TGCGCCAGCAGCTTGGCGGGGGTAGCGGGCGGCACAGATACGCAGTATTTT,NA,TRBD2,TRBJ2-3,TRBV5-1
CASSPNTGTDTQYF,TGTGCCAGCTCACCCAACACAGGCACAGATACGCAGTATTTT,NA,NA,TRBJ2-3,TRBV18
CASNGTGGLFETQYF,TGTGCCAGCAACGGGACAGGGGGCTTGTTTGAGACCCAGTACTTC,NA,TRBD1,TRBJ2-5,TRBV6-4
CASSLGAGEKETQYF,TGCGCCAGCAGCTTGGGGGCGGGGGAGAAAGAGACCCAGTACTTC,NA,TRBD2,TRBJ2-5,TRBV5-1
CASSEIRLQGNTGELFF,TGTGCCAGCAGCGAAATCCGTCTTCAGGGGAACACCGGGGAGCTGTTTTTT,NA,NA,TRBJ2-2,TRBV21-1
CASSIVVIQPQHF,TGTGCCAGTAGTATTGTTGTTATTCAGCCCCAGCATTTT,NA,NA,TRBJ1-5,TRBV19
CASSFGTGTYEQYF,TGCGCCAGCAGCTTTGGGACAGGAACTTACGAGCAGTACTTC,NA,TRBD1,TRBJ2-7,TRBV5-1
CASSIDLRGPQHF,TGTGCCAGTAGTATAGATCTAAGGGGGCCCCAGCATTTT,NA,NA,TRBJ1-5,TRBV19
CASSLIPAGGLADTQYF,TGTGCCAGCAGCTTAATCCCAGCGGGGGGTCTCGCAGATACGCAGTATTTT,NA,TRBD2,TRBJ2-3,TRBV11-2
CASLDSGLIATNEKLFF,TGTGCCAGCCTGGACAGCGGCCTAATTGCAACTAATGAAAAACTGTTTTTT,NA,NA,TRBJ1-4,TRBV19
CASKQRGGTGELFF,TGTGCCAGTAAACAGCGGGGGGGAACCGGGGAGCTGTTTTTT,NA,TRBD2,TRBJ2-2,TRBV19
CASSLRTASYEQYF,TGTGCCAGCAGTCTTCGGACAGCCTCCTACGAGCAGTACTTC,NA,NA,TRBJ2-7,TRBV27
CASSQAGVGNQPQHF,TGTGCCAGCAGTCAGGCGGGGGTTGGCAATCAGCCCCAGCATTTT,NA,NA,TRBJ1-5,TRBV28
CASSPRGGGSNQPQHF,TGTGCCAGCAGTCCCCGGGGAGGGGGAAGCAATCAGCCCCAGCATTTT,NA,NA,TRBJ1-5,TRBV6-6
CASSWDSHEQYF,TGTGCCAGCAGTTGGGACAGCCACGAGCAGTACTTC,NA,TRBD1,TRBJ2-7,TRBV2
CASSRQDITGELFF,TGTGCCAGCAGCCGCCAAGACATCACCGGGGAGCTGTTTTTT,NA,NA,TRBJ2-2,TRBV7-7
CASSPDWGPNTEAFF,TGTGCCAGCAGCCCGGATTGGGGGCCGAACACTGAAGCTTTCTTT,few,NA,TRBJ1-1,TRBV5-5
CASSRLPSGGNYGYTF,TGTGCCAGCAGCCGTCTGCCCAGCGGGGGTAACTATGGCTACACCTTC,NA,NA,TRBJ1-2,TRBV3-1/TRBV3-2
CASSLEYYGYTF,TGTGCCAGCAGCTTAGAGTACTATGGCTACACCTTC,NA,NA,TRBJ1-2,TRBV5-5
CASFSPDRTLSQNTEAFF,TGTGCCAGTTTTTCCCCGGACAGAACCCTCTCGCAGAACACTGAAGCTTTCTTT,NA,NA,TRBJ1-1,TRBV19
CASILAQGTDTQYF,TGTGCCAGCATACTAGCCCAGGGCACAGATACGCAGTATTTT,NA,NA,TRBJ2-3,TRBV6-5
CASSFEEFQETQYF,TGTGCCAGCAGCTTTGAGGAGTTCCAAGAGACCCAGTACTTC,NA,NA,TRBJ2-5,TRBV12-1
CASSLMAVRDTQYF,TGTGCCAGCAGCTTAATGGCGGTCAGAGATACGCAGTATTTT,NA,NA,TRBJ2-3,TRBV7-3
CASREGFGTEAFF,TGTGCCAGCAGGGAGGGGTTCGGCACTGAAGCTTTCTTT,NA,NA,TRBJ1-1,TRBV13
CASSSPTGGYTF,TGTGCCAGCAGTTCCCCGACGGGGGGCTACACCTTC,NA,NA,TRBJ1-2,TRBV12-3/TRBV12-4
CASSGLWGGRSPLHF,TGTGCCAGCAGTGGCCTGTGGGGGGGAAGATCACCCCTCCACTTT,NA,NA,TRBJ1-6,TRBV27
CASSLGGGTSYEQYF,TGCGCCAGCAGCTTGGGGGGGGGAACCTCCTACGAGCAGTACTTC,NA,TRBD2,TRBJ2-7,TRBV5-1
CASSFTGPGGANVLTF,TGTGCCAGCAGTTTCACAGGGCCTGGAGGGGCCAACGTCCTGACTTTC,NA,NA,TRBJ2-6,TRBV27
CASSPARSNQPQHF,TGTGCCAGCTCACCAGCCAGGAGCAATCAGCCCCAGCATTTT,NA,NA,TRBJ1-5,TRBV18
CAWGRRPNTEAFF,TGTGCCTGGGGGAGGCGGCCGAACACTGAAGCTTTCTTT,NA,NA,TRBJ1-1,TRBV30
CASSRGGDTQYF,TGTGCCAGTAGTAGAGGAGGAGATACGCAGTATTTT,NA,NA,TRBJ2-3,TRBV19
CASSHLVGGFEAFF,TGCGCCAGCAGCCACCTGGTAGGGGGTTTTGAAGCTTTCTTT,NA,NA,TRBJ1-1,TRBV4-1
CASSWTGIGYTF,TGTGCCAGTAGTTGGACAGGGATAGGCTACACCTTC,NA,TRBD1,TRBJ1-2,TRBV19
CASSARLGNTEAFF,TGTGCCAGCAGTGCCCGACTGGGTAACACTGAAGCTTTCTTT,NA,NA,TRBJ1-1,TRBV2